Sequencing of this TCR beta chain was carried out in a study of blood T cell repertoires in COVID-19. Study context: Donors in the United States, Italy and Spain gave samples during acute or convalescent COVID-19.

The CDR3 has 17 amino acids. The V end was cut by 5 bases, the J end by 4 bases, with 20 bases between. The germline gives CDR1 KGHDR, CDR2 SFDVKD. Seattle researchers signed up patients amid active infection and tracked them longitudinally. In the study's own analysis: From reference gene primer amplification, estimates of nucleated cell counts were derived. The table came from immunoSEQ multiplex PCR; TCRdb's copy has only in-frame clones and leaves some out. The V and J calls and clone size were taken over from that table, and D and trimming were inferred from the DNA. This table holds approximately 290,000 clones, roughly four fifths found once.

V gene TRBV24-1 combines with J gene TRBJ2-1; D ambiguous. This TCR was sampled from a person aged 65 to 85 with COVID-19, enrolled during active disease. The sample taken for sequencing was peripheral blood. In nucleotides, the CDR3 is TGTGCCACCAGTGGCCCCTTTTTAGTACTTCAATACAATGAGCAGTTCTTC. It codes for CATSGPFLVLQYNEQFF.